This T cell receptor beta chain comes out of a study of T cells after yellow fever vaccination. This clonotype appeared a few times. Its target is unknown. Using its own MiXCR run on the 5' RACE reads, TCRdb lists one record per CDR3 protein. The sample has 250,000 to 400,000 distinct CDR3 sequences, roughly 4.3% seen once; the top ten hold just under 25%. Overall study findings and caveats: At 95% to 97% for CD4 and about 88% for CD8, most primary-vaccination clones showed up again after the booster. Abundant clonotypes from the bulk population could contaminate FACS-sorted repertoires.

The ends lost 5 bases at V and 8 bases at J; junction bases unmatched: 3. Germline values: CDR1 SGHTA, CDR2 FQGTGA. This CDR3 has 13 residues. This TCR derives from a man younger than 35 who received the YFV17D yellow fever vaccine. This chain uses TRBV7-3 with TRBJ2-1, with 10 bases identical to TRBD1. The sample here was PBMCs, taken 5 days after the yellow fever booster vaccination. CDR3 in DNA: TGTGCCAGCAGCACCGGGACAGGGGATGAGCAGTTCTTC. It yields the protein CASSTGTGDEQFF.